This T cell receptor (beta chain) was recorded in a study of cytomegalovirus exposure and HLA in healthy donors. The germline V gene encodes CDR1 SGHTA and CDR2 FQGNSA. The trim removed 3 bases at V and 6 bases at J, leaving 0 bases unmatched. The CDR3 is 14 residues long. TCRdb's copy holds only in-frame clones and misses some; the assay was immunoSEQ multiplex PCR. Of 90,000 or so clones detected, 85% appear once; the ten largest clones hold more than 20%. Separate from the approximately 700-subject first cohort was the roughly 120-subject validation cohort, to which the donors belonged. This clonotype was obtained from a young man in good health and CMV-seropositive. The sequenced sample was PBMCs. The rearrangement joins TRBV7-2 to TRBJ2-1, with TRBD2 matching 12 bases. For the CDR3, the DNA is TGTGCCAGCAGCTTGACTAGCGGGAGCAATGAGCAGTTCTTC. This encodes CASSLTSGSNEQFF.